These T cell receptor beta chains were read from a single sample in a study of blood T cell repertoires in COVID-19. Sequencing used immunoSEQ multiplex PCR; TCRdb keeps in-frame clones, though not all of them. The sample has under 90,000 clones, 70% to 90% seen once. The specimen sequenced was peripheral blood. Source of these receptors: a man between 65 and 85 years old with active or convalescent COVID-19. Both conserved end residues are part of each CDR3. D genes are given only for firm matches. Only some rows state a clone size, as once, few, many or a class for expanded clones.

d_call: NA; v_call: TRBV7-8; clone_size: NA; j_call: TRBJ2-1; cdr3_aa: CASSLDGTNSGEQFF; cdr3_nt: TGTGCCAGCAGCTTAGACGGGACAAACTCGGGTGAGCAGTTCTTC
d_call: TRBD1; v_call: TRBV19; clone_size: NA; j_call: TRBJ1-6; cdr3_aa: CASSRGQGSSPLHF; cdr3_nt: TGTGCCAGTAGTAGGGGACAGGGGTCTTCACCCCTCCACTTT
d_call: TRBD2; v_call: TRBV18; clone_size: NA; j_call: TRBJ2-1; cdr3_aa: CASSPIGRVNEQFF; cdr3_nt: TGTGCCAGCTCACCAATTGGGAGGGTCAATGAGCAGTTCTTC
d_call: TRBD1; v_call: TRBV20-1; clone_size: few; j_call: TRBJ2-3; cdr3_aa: CSASRPGTGSSNTQYF; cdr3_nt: TGCAGTGCTAGTCGTCCCGGGACAGGGTCGTCGAATACGCAGTATTTT
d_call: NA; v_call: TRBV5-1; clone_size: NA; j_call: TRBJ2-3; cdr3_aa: CASSPAGPRSDTQYF; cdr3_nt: TGCGCCAGCAGCCCCGCGGGCCCTAGGTCAGATACGCAGTATTTT
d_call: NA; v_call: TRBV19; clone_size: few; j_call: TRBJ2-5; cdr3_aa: CASSQQETQYF; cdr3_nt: TGTGCCAGTAGCCAACAAGAGACCCAGTACTTC
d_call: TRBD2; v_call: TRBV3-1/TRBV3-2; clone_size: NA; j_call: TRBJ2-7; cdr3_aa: CASSHLGSSGKYEQYF; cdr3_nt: TGTGCCAGCAGCCATCTCGGGTCTAGCGGGAAGTACGAGCAGTACTTC
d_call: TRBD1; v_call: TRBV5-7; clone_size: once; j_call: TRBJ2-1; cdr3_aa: CASSLGDRGNNEQFF; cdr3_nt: TGTGCCAGCAGCTTGGGGGACAGGGGAAACAATGAGCAGTTCTTC
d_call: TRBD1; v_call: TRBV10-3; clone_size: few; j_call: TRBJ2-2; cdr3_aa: CAIPSGTGDHGELFF; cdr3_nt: TGTGCCATCCCGTCCGGGACAGGGGATCACGGGGAGCTGTTTTTT
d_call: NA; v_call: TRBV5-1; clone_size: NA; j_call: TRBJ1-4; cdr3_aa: CASSRTAPGEKLFF; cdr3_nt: TGCGCCAGCAGCAGGACAGCACCGGGCGAAAAACTGTTTTTT
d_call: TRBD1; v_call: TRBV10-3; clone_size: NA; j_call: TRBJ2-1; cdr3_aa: CAINDPGQGFNEQFF; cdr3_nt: TGTGCCATCAACGATCCGGGACAGGGTTTCAATGAGCAGTTCTTC
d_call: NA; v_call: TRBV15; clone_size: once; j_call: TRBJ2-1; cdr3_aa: CATSLPRYNEQFF; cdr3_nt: TGTGCCACCAGCCTGCCGCGGTACAATGAGCAGTTCTTC
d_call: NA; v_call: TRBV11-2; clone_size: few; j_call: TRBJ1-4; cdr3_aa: CASSLVSEKLFF; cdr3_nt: TGTGCCAGCAGCTTAGTCTCTGAAAAACTGTTTTTT
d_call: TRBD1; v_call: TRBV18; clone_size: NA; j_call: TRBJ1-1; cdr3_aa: CASSPLRTGEGRNTEAFF; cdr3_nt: TGTGCCAGCTCACCACTTCGGACAGGGGAAGGCAGGAACACTGAAGCTTTCTTT
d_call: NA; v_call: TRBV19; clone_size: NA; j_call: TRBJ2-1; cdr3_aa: CASSIGLGQSFNEQFF; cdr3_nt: TGTGCCAGTAGTATCGGATTGGGACAATCCTTCAATGAGCAGTTCTTC
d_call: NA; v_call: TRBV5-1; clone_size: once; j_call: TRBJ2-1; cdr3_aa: CASSLDGADSNEQFF; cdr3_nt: TGCGCCAGCAGCTTGGATGGGGCGGATTCGAATGAGCAGTTCTTC
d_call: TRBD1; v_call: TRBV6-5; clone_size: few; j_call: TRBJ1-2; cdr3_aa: CASRQGQGYGYTF; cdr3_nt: TGTGCCAGCAGGCAGGGACAGGGGTATGGCTACACCTTC
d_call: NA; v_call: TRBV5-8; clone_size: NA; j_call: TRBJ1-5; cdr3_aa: CASSAGDSNQPQHF; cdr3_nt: TGTGCCAGCAGCGCCGGGGATAGCAATCAGCCCCAGCATTTT
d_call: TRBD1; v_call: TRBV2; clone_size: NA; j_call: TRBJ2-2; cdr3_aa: CASSGDRGLPGELFF; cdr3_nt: TGTGCCAGCAGTGGGGACAGGGGGCTACCCGGGGAGCTGTTTTTT
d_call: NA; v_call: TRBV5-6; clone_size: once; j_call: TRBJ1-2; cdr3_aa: CASSLVGVSGYTF; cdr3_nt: TGTGCCAGCAGCTTGGTCGGGGTCTCTGGCTACACCTTC
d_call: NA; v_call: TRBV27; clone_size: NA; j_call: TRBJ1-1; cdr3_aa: CASQVGKEGTTEAFF; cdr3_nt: TGTGCCTCCCAAGTCGGCAAAGAGGGTACCACTGAAGCTTTCTTT
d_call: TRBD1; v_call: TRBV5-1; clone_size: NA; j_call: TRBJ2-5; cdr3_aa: CASRLTTGIETQYF; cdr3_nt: TGCGCCAGCAGACTTACGACAGGGATTGAGACCCAGTACTTC
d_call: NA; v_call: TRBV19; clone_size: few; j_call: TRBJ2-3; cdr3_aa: CASAPAGRTDTQYF; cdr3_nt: TGTGCCAGTGCTCCGGCGGGAAGGACAGATACGCAGTATTTT
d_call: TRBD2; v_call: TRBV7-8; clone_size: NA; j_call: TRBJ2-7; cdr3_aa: CASSLGAGADEQYF; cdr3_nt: TGTGCCAGCAGCTTAGGGGCGGGAGCAGACGAGCAGTACTTC
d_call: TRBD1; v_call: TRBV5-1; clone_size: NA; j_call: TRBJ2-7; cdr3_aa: CASSLAGGGTGIANIYEQYF; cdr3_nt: TGCGCCAGCAGCTTAGCGGGTGGAGGGACAGGGATAGCGAACATCTACGAGCAGTACTTC
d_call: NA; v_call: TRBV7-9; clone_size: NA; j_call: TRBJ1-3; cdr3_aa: CASSLAEGTGNTIYF; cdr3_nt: TGTGCCAGCAGCTTAGCAGAGGGAACTGGAAACACCATATATTTT
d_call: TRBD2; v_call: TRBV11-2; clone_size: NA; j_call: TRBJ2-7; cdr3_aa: CASSLDLASGSYEQYF; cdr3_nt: TGTGCCAGCAGCTTAGATTTAGCTAGCGGTTCCTACGAGCAGTACTTC
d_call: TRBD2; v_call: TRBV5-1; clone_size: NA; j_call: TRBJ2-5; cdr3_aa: CASSILAGGLQETQYF; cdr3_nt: TGCGCCAGCAGCATACTAGCGGGGGGGCTCCAAGAGACCCAGTACTTC